This T cell receptor (beta chain) came from a study of shared clonotypes between healthy human individuals. General observations from the study: Memory subsets had estimated richness that was generally smaller than that of naive subsets. Non-shared clonotypes displayed generation probabilities falling below those of clonotypes present in all four donors. A few donors had around 5% of their naive CD4 clonotypes in common.

A CD45RA-negative memory subset and a CD45RA+ naive subset were separated from the CD4+ cells. Generated by immunoSEQ multiplex PCR, the TCRdb table keeps only in-frame clones and is missing some. The sample lists hundreds of thousands of clones; 90% to 97% were seen once. This clone was recorded once. Its antigen remains unknown. This specimen includes other DNA sequences encoding the same CDR3. Per germline, CDR1 SNHLY and CDR2 FYNNEI. Trimming pared 6 bases from V and 0 bases from J, leaving 9 bases between. The CDR3 loop spans 14 amino acids. J is TRBJ2-4 and V is TRBV2; D gene uncertain. The specimen was naive CD4+ T cells sorted from blood. Specified subset: CD45RA+ positively selected. This clonotype originated in a woman in her 30s in good health. The CDR3 nucleotides are TGTGCCAGCAGGCCCGGATTAGCCAAAAACATTCAGTACTTC. Translated: CASRPGLAKNIQYF.